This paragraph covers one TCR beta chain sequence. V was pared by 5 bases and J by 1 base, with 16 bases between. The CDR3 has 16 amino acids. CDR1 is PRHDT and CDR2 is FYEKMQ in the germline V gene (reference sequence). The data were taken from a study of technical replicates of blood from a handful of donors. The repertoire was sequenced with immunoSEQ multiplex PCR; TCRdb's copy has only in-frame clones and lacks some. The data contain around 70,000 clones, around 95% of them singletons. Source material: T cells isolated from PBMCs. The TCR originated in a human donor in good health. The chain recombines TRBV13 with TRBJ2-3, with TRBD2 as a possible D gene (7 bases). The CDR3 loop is CASSHWGGSGTDTQYF. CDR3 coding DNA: TGTGCCAGCAGCCATTGGGGGGGCTCCGGCACAGATACGCAGTATTTT.